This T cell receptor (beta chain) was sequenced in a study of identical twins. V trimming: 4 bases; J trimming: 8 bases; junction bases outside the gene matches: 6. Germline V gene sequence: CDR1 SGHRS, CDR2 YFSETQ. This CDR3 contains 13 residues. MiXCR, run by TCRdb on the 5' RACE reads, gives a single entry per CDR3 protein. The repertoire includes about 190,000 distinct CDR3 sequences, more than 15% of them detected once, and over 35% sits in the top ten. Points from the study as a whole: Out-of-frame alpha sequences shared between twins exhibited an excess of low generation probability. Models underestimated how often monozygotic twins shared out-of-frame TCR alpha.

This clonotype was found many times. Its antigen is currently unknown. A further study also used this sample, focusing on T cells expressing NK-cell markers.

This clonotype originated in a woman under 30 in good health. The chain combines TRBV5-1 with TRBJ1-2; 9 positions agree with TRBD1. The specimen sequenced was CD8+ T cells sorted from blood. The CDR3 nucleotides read TGCGCCAGCAGCGCGGGACAGGGCTTCGGCTACACCTTC. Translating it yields CASSAGQGFGYTF.